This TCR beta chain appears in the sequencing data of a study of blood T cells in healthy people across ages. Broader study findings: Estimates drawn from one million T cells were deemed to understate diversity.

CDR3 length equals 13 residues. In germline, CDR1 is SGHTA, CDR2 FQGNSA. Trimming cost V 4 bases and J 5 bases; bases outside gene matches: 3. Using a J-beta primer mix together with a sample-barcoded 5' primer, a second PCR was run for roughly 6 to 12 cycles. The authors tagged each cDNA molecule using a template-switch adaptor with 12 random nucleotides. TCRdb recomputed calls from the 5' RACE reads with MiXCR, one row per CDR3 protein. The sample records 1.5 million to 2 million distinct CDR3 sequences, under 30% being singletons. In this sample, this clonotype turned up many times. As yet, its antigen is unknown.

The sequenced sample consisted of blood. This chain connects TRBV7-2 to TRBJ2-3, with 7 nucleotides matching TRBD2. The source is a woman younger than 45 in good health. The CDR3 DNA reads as TGTGCCAGCAGCTATGGACTAGGAGATACGCAGTATTTT. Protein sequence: CASSYGLGDTQYF.